This T cell receptor beta chain was documented in a study of shared clonotypes between healthy human individuals. Notes on the study in general: As a rule, naive subsets had a larger estimated richness than memory subsets.

Using immunoSEQ multiplex PCR, the repertoire was profiled, and TCRdb retains in-frame clones only, with some absent. The sample includes about 2.3 million clones, under 95% of them seen just once. Turning to this clone: The antigen remains unidentified.

V lost 3 bases and J lost 2; bases outside the gene matches: 8. CDR3 length: 16 residues. In germline, CDR1 is SGDLS, CDR2 YYNGEE. Researchers partitioned CD4+ cells into CD45RA+ naive and CD45RA-negative memory subsets. The rearrangement links TRBV9 to TRBJ1-2; the match to TRBD1 covers 9 bases. The receptor was isolated from a man aged 18 to 30 in good health. Some clones in this sample may be carry-over from other donors' samples. The sample was naive CD4+ T cells from PBMCs. Described subset: CD45RA+ positively selected. The CDR3 here is CASSGGGQGRNYGYTF. CDR3 in DNA: TGTGCCAGCAGCGGAGGGGGACAGGGCCGAAACTATGGCTACACCTTC.